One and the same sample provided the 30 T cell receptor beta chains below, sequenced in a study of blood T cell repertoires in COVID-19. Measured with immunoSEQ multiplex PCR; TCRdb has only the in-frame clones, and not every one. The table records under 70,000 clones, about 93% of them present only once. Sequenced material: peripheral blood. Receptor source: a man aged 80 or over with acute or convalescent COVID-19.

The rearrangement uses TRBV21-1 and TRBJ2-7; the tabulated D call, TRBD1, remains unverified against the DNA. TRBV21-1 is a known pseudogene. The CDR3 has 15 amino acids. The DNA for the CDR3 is TGTGCCAGCAGCACCAGGGACAGGGAGGGTTACGAGCAGTACTTC. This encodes CASSTRDREGYEQYF.

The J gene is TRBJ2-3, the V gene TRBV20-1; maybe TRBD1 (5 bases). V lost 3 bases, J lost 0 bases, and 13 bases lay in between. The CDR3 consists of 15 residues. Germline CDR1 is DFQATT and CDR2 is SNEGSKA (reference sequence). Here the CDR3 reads CSASGAQLSTDTQYF. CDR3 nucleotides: TGCAGTGCTAGTGGGGCTCAACTTAGCACAGATACGCAGTATTTT.

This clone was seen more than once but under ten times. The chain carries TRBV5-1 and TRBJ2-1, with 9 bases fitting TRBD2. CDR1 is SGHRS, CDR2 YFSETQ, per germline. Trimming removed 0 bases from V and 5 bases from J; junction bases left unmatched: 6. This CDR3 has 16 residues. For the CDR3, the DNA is TGCGCCAGCAGCTTGGCTTCTGCGGGGGGGAACAATGAGCAGTTCTTC. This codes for CASSLASAGGNNEQFF.

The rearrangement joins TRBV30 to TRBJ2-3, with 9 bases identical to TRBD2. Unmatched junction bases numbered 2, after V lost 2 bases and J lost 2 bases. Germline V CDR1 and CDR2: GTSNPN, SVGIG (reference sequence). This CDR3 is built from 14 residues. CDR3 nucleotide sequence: TGTGCCTGGAGTTTAGCGGGGGCCACAGATACGCAGTATTTT. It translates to CAWSLAGATDTQYF.

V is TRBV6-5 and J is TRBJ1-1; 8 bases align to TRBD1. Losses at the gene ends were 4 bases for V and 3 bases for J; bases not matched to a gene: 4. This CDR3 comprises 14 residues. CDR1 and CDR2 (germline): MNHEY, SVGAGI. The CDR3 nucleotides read TGTGCCAGCAGTTCACAGGGGGAGTACACTGAAGCTTTCTTT. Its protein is CASSSQGEYTEAFF.

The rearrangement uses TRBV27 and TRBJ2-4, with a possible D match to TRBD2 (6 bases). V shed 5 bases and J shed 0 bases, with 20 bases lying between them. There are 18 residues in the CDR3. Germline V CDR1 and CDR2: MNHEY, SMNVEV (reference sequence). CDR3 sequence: CASSKISGVILAKNIQYF. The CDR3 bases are TGTGCCAGCAGTAAAATCTCGGGGGTTATACTAGCCAAAAACATTCAGTACTTC.

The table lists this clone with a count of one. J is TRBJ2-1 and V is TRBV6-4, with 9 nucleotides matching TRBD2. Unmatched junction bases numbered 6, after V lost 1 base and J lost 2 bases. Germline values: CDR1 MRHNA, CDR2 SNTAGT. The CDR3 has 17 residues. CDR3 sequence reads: CASSDLPSGGTYNEQFF. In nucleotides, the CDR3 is TGTGCCAGCAGTGACTTACCCAGCGGGGGGACCTACAATGAGCAGTTCTTC.

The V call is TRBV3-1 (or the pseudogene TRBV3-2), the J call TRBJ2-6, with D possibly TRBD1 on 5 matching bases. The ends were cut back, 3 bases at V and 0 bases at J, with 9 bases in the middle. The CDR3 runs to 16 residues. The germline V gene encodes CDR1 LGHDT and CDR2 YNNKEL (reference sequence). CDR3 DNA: TGTGCCAGCAGCCAGGGTGACAGCTCTGGGGCCAACGTCCTGACTTTC. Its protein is CASSQGDSSGANVLTF.

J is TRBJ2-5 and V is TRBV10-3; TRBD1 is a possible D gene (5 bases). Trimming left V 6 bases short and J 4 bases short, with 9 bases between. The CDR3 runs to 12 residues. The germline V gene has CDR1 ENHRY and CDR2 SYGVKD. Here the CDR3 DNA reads TGTGCCATCAGCAGGGATGGAGAGACCCAGTACTTC. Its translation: CAISRDGETQYF.

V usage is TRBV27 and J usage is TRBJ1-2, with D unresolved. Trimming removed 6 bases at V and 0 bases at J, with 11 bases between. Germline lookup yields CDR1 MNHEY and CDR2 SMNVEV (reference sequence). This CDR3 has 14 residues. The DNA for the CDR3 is TGTGCCAGCAGACCCACAACATCTAACTATGGCTACACCTTC. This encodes CASRPTTSNYGYTF.

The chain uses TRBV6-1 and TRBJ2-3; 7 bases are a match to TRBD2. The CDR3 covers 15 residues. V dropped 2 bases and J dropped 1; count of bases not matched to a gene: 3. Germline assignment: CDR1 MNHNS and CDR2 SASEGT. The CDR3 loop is CASSEMAGGTDTQYF. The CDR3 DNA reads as TGTGCCAGCAGTGAAATGGCGGGGGGCACAGATACGCAGTATTTT.

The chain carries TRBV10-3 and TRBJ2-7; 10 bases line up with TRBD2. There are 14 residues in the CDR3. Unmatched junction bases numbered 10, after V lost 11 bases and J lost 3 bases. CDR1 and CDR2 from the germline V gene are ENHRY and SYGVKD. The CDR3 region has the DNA TGTGCCGCTGGAACTAGCGGGGCGAGCTACGAGCAGTACTTC. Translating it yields CAAGTSGASYEQYF.

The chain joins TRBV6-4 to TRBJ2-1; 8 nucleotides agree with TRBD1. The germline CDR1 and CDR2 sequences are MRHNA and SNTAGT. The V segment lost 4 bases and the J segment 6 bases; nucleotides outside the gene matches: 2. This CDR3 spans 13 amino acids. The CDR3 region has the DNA TGTGCCAGCAGTGTACAGGGGGGCAATGAGCAGTTCTTC. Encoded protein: CASSVQGGNEQFF.

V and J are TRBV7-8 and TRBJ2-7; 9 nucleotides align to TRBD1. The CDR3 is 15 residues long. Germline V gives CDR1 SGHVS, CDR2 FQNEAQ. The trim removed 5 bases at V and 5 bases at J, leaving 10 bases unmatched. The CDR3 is CASSAPGQGSDEQYF. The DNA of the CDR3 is TGTGCCAGCAGCGCACCGGGACAGGGATCTGACGAGCAGTACTTC.

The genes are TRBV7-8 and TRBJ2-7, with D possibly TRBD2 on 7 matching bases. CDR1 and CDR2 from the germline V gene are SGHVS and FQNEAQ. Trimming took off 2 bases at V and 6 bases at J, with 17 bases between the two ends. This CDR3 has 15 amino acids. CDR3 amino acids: CASSLRARGAGEQYF. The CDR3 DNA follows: TGTGCCAGCAGCTTAAGGGCCCGGGGGGCTGGCGAGCAGTACTTC.

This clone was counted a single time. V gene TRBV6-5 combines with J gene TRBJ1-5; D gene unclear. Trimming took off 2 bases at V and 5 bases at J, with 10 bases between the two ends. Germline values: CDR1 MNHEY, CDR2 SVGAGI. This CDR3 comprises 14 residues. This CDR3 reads CASSYSAHDQPQHF. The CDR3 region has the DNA TGTGCCAGCAGTTACAGCGCTCACGATCAGCCCCAGCATTTT.

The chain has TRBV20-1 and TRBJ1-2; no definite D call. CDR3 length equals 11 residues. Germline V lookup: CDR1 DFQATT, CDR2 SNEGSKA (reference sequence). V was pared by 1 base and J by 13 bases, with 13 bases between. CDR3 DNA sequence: TGCAGTGCTAGAGTTCGGGTCATGCCCACCTTC. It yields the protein CSARVRVMPTF.

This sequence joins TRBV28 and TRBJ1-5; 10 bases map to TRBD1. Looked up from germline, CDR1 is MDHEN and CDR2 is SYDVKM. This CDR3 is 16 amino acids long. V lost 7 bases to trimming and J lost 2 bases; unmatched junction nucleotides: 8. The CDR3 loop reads CASKTTGTGGNQPQHF. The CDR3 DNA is TGTGCCAGCAAGACTACCGGGACAGGGGGCAATCAGCCCCAGCATTTT.

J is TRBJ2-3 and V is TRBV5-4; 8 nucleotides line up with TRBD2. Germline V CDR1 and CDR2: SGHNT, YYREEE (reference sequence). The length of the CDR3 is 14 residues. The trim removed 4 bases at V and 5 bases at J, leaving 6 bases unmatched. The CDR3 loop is CASSPGGTVDTQYF. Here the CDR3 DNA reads TGTGCCAGCAGCCCGGGGGGGACGGTAGATACGCAGTATTTT.

CDR3 sequence reads: CASSSVGTSGGSTDTQYF. CDR3 bases: TGTGCCAGCAGTTCGGTTGGGACTAGCGGGGGGAGCACAGATACGCAGTATTTT. The V call is TRBV28, the J call TRBJ2-3, with 15 bases matching TRBD2. Germline V CDR1 and CDR2: MDHEN, SYDVKM. V gave up 4 bases and J gave up 0 bases; unmatched junction bases: 5. This CDR3 contains 18 residues.

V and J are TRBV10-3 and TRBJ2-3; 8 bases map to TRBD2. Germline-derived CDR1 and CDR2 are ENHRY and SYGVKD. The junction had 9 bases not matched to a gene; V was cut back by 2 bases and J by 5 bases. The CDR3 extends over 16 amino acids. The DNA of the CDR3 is TGTGCCATCAGTGAGCGGGGGGCGGGGGGATTAGATACGCAGTATTTT. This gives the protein CAISERGAGGLDTQYF.

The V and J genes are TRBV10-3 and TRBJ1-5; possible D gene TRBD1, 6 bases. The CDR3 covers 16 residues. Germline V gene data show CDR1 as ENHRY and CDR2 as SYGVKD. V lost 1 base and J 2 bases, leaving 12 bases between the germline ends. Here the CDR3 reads CAISELQGIGNQPQHF. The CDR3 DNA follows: TGTGCCATCAGTGAGTTGCAGGGGATCGGCAATCAGCCCCAGCATTTT.

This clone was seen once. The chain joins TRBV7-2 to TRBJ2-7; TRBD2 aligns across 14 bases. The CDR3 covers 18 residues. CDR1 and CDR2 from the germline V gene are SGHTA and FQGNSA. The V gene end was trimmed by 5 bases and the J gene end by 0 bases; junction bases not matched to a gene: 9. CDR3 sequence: CASSQWTSGGPSSYEQYF. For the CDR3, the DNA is TGTGCCAGCAGCCAGTGGACTAGCGGGGGGCCTAGCTCCTACGAGCAGTACTTC.

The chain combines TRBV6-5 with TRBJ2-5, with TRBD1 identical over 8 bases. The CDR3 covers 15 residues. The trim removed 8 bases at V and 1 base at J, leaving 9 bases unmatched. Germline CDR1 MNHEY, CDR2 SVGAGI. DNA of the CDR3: TGTGCCAGCGCCAGGACAGGGAGGTTCCAAGAGACCCAGTACTTC. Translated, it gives CASARTGRFQETQYF.

CDR3 DNA sequence: TGTGCCACCTCGCCGGACTATGGCTACACCTTC. This gives the protein CATSPDYGYTF. The chain links TRBV7-9 to TRBJ1-2; D not resolved. The CDR3 is 11 amino acids. V was cut by 10 bases and J by 3 bases, with 9 bases left in between. CDR1 is SEHNR and CDR2 is FQNEAQ in the germline V gene (reference sequence).

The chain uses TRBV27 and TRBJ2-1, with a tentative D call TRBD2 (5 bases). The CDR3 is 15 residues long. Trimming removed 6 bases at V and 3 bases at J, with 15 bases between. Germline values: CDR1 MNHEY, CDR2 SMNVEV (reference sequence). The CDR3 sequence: CASSWRGPGYNEQFF. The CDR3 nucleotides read TGTGCCAGCAGCTGGCGAGGGCCGGGCTACAATGAGCAGTTCTTC.

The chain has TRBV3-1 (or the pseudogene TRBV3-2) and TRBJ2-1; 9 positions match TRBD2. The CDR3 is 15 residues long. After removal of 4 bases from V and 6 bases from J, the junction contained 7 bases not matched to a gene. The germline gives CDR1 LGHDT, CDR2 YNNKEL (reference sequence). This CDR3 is CASSPTSGPFNEQFF. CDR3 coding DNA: TGTGCCAGCAGCCCCACTAGCGGGCCCTTCAATGAGCAGTTCTTC.

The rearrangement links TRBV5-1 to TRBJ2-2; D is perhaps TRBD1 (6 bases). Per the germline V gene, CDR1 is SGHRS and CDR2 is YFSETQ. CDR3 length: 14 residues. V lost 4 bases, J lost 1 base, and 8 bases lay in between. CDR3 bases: TGCGCCAGCAGCATGGGACAGAACACCGGGGAGCTGTTTTTT. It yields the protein CASSMGQNTGELFF.

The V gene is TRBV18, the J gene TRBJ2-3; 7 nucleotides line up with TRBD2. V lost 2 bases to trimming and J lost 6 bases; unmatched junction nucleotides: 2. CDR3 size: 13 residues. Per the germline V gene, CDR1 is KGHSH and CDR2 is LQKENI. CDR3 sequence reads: CASSPDGRDTQYF. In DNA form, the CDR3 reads TGTGCCAGCTCACCAGACGGGAGGGATACGCAGTATTTT.

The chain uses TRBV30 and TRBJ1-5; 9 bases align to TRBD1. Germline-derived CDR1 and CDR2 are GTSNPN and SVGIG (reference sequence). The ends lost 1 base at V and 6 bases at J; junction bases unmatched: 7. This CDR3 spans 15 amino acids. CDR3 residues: CAWSGRDRVTQPQHF. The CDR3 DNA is TGTGCCTGGAGTGGCCGGGACAGGGTCACTCAGCCCCAGCATTTT. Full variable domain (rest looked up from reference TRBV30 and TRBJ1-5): SQTIHQWPATLVQPVGSPLSLECTVEGTSNPNLYWYRQAAGRGLQLLFYSVGIGQISSEVPQNLSASRPQDRQFILSSKKLLLSDSGFYLCAWSGRDRVTQPQHFGDGTRLSIL.